This TCR beta chain appears in the sequencing data of a study of T cells in Graves' hyperthyroidism and ophthalmopathy. Regarding the study as a whole: A model of 13 V-J pairs discriminated ophthalmopathy from stable hyperthyroidism.

Graves' hyperthyroidism is called stable when ophthalmopathy does not progress within 18 months. This clonotype has a single count. Its antigen is unknown. V lost 2 bases, J lost 5 bases, and 19 bases lay in between. CDR3 length equals 16 residues. Germline V CDR1 and CDR2: SEHNR, FQNEAQ (reference sequence). Amplification yielded TCR beta CDR3 regions, with RNA transcripts as the source. The HTBI primer set was used in a first-round RT-PCR of the TCR CDR3. TCRdb recomputed calls from the multiplex PCR reads with MiXCR, one row per CDR3 protein. The data show 610,000 or so distinct CDR3 sequences, around 45% seen once.

This sequence joins TRBV7-9 and TRBJ2-7; TRBD2 is a possible D gene (5 bases). This TCR was recovered from a woman between 18 and 29 years old with Graves' hyperthyroidism. Sequencing input: peripheral blood or thyroid tissue (not recorded which). The CDR3 region has the DNA TGTGCCAGCAGCTTAAGTGCTAGCCCAGGCTTCGACGAGCAGTACTTC. This encodes CASSLSASPGFDEQYF.